The sequence of this TCR beta chain was determined in a study of T cell changes during pregnancy in multiple sclerosis (dated by TCRdb to 2018 to 2020). Study-level background: In women with multiple sclerosis, the researchers looked at how the T cell repertoire shifted as pregnancy progressed.

Receptors were amplified or captured by the immunoSEQ multiplex PCR assay. The table comes from immuneACCESS by way of TCRdb, which keeps in-frame sequences with V and J called. Part of the clones is missing from these tables; in studies checked, under half for an unresolved V gene and the rest for unknown reasons. The sample table holds 65,000 to 85,000 clones, of which under 95% were seen once. The ten most abundant clones make up more than 1.2% of the sample. V is cut back by 6 bases and J by 7 bases, with 13 bases in the junction unmatched. Inclusive of the bounding cysteine and phenylalanine, the CDR3 is 16 residues long. The entry retains the CDR3 DNA only, 48 bases that are in frame from base 1. Reading the germline V gene gives CDR1 SNHLY and CDR2 FYNNEI. As regards this clone: No cognate antigen has been identified for it. One base away there is no much larger clone; base qualities are not given.

This clonotype was obtained from a female donor with multiple sclerosis, enrolled in a pregnancy study. The chain couples TRBV2 to TRBJ1-1; TRBD1 agrees with 11 junctional bases. The sequenced sample was peripheral blood, obtained in the third trimester of pregnancy. The CDR3 sequence is CASSRPGQGELGEAFF. The base sequence is TGTGCCAGCAGCCGACCGGGACAGGGGGAATTGGGTGAAGCTTTCTTT.